The 25 T cell receptor beta chains presented below share a single source sample, sequenced in a study of T-cell reconstitution after alpha-beta-depleted transplantation in children. Unique molecular identifiers tagged the TCRbeta library. TCRdb reanalysed the PCR reads using MiXCR and keeps one entry per CDR3 protein. The data show over 45,000 distinct CDR3 sequences, less than 55% seen once. The sample here was PBMCs, mostly from graft donor cells, taken 360 days after TCRalphabeta/CD19-depleted stem cell transplant. The receptors derive from a male patient aged 10 to 17 who had a stem cell transplant for acute lymphoblastic leukemia, so the T cells may come from the graft donor.

This clonotype has more than one count but fewer than ten. V usage is TRBV7-9 and J usage is TRBJ2-5; D possibly corresponds to TRBD1 (6 bases). V lost 4 bases to trimming and J lost 1 base, with 19 bases between them. The CDR3 length is 17 residues. Germline V lookup: CDR1 SEHNR, CDR2 FQNEAQ (reference sequence). CDR3 residues: CASSSGLTGAIQETQYF. The CDR3 DNA sequence: TGTGCCAGCAGCTCCGGCCTGACAGGAGCTATCCAAGAGACCCAGTACTTC.

The chain employs TRBV5-1 and TRBJ2-2; 9 bases match TRBD2. Germline V gene sequence: CDR1 SGHRS, CDR2 YFSETQ. The CDR3 is 16 residues long. V gave up 0 bases and J gave up 5 bases; unmatched junction bases: 5. The CDR3 loop reads CASSLDRLAGTGELFF. CDR3 DNA sequence: TGCGCCAGCAGCTTGGACAGGCTAGCGGGGACCGGGGAGCTGTTTTTT.

This clonotype was observed a few times. The chain couples TRBV27 to TRBJ1-5, with D unclear. The CDR3 extends over 17 amino acids. Germline loops: CDR1 MNHEY, CDR2 SMNVEV (reference sequence). Trimming pared 0 bases from V and 2 bases from J, leaving 14 bases between. DNA for the CDR3: TGTGCCAGCAGTTTATCGAGAACTCCCGAGGGCAATCAGCCCCAGCATTTT. It codes for CASSLSRTPEGNQPQHF.

This chain joins TRBV28 and TRBJ2-7; D not certain. The V end lost 6 bases, the J end lost 5 bases, and 5 bases lay between the germline ends. Germline V gene sequence: CDR1 MDHEN, CDR2 SYDVKM. This CDR3 region has 10 residues. CDR3 loop: CASRGNEQYF. The CDR3 bases are TGTGCCAGCAGGGGGAACGAGCAGTACTTC.

The rearrangement links TRBV7-2 to TRBJ2-5; D not certain. The CDR3 spans 14 residues. V dropped 1 base and J dropped 4 bases, with 10 bases sitting between them. CDR1 and CDR2 from the germline V gene are SGHTA and FQGNSA. CDR3 residues: CASSLGLALETQYF. CDR3 nucleotide sequence: TGTGCCAGCAGCTTAGGGCTGGCATTAGAGACCCAGTACTTC.

CDR3: CASSAIAKNIQYF. The CDR3 DNA reads as TGTGCCAGCAGTGCAATAGCCAAAAACATTCAGTACTTC. The chain recombines TRBV27 with TRBJ2-4; no firm D call. The germline V gene has CDR1 MNHEY and CDR2 SMNVEV (reference sequence). The CDR3 runs to 13 residues. V was trimmed by 5 bases and J by 0 bases, leaving 5 bases between them.

Many counts were recorded for this clonotype. V usage is TRBV2 and J usage is TRBJ2-1; 9 positions match TRBD1. The CDR3 is 14 residues long. J lost 6 bases, V lost 6 bases, and 6 bases had no gene match. Germline V gives CDR1 SNHLY, CDR2 FYNNEI. The CDR3 here is CASSPRQGGNEQFF. The CDR3 coding sequence is TGTGCCAGCAGCCCCCGACAGGGGGGCAATGAGCAGTTCTTC.

This clonotype was counted only a few times. The chain employs TRBV28 and TRBJ2-3; 7 bases match TRBD2. The J segment lost 4 bases and the V segment lost 0 bases, leaving 10 bases of the junction unmatched. The CDR3 spans 17 residues. CDR1 and CDR2 from the germline V gene are MDHEN and SYDVKM. The DNA for the CDR3 is TGTGCCAGCAGTTTATGGGCGGGAGCCCTGACGGCAGATACGCAGTATTTT. Residues: CASSLWAGALTADTQYF.

This sequence joins TRBV21-1 and TRBJ2-3; TRBD2, as called in the table, went unchecked against the DNA. TRBV21-1 is termed a pseudogene. The CDR3 contains 19 residues. The CDR3: CASSRLALSMSRGTDTQYF. The DNA for the CDR3 is TGTGCCAGCAGCAGACTAGCGCTATCGATGTCAAGGGGCACAGATACGCAGTATTTT.

Only a few counts were recorded for this clonotype. CDR3 protein: CASSLRTDYGYTF. CDR3 nucleotides: TGTGCCAGCAGCTTGAGAACAGACTATGGCTACACCTTC. The V call is TRBV5-5, the J call TRBJ1-2; unclear D gene. V lost 1 base to trimming and J lost 3 bases, with 7 bases between them. Germline CDR1 reads SGHKS; CDR2 reads YYEKEE (reference sequence). The CDR3 is made up of 13 amino acids.

The rearrangement joins TRBV6-5 to TRBJ2-3; the D gene could be TRBD1 or TRBD2 (6 bases each). The CDR3 spans 14 residues. Germline CDR1 and CDR2: MNHEY and SVGAGI. The germline V and J ends were trimmed by 5 bases and 7 bases, with 16 bases remaining between them. In nucleotides, the CDR3 is TGTGCCAGCAGTAACCAGCGGAGGGGGAATACGCAGTATTTT. Translation gives CASSNQRRGNTQYF.

The chain uses TRBV3-1 and TRBJ1-2; D unclear. Germline lookup yields CDR1 LGHDT and CDR2 YNNKEL (reference sequence). V dropped 7 bases and J dropped 1 base, with 7 bases sitting between them. The CDR3 totals 12 residues. The CDR3 region is CASNDGNYGYTF. The CDR3 region has the DNA TGTGCCAGCAACGACGGTAACTATGGCTACACCTTC.

This clonotype was recorded a few times. V and J are TRBV20-1 and TRBJ2-1; 12 nucleotides match TRBD2. This CDR3 has 16 residues. Germline V gene lookup returns CDR1 DFQATT and CDR2 SNEGSKA (reference sequence). After removal of 3 bases from V and 2 bases from J, the junction contained 5 bases not matched to a gene. The CDR3 bases are TGCAGTGCTAGTACACGACTAGCGGGGGCCTACAATGAGCAGTTCTTC. Translated: CSASTRLAGAYNEQFF.

The V gene is TRBV29-1, the J gene TRBJ2-3; 9 positions match TRBD2. The germline V gene encodes CDR1 SQVTM and CDR2 ANQGSEA. This CDR3 contains 15 residues. Trimming at V came to 6 bases and at J to 4 bases, leaving 11 bases not matched to a gene. CDR3 residues: CSVRSLAGVPDTQYF. In nucleotides, the CDR3 is TGCAGCGTGCGCAGCTTAGCGGGAGTGCCAGATACGCAGTATTTT.

The chain links TRBV2 to TRBJ2-1; D is uncertain. The ends were cut back, 4 bases at V and 6 bases at J, with 10 bases in the middle. There are 13 residues in the CDR3. Germline CDR1 and CDR2: SNHLY and FYNNEI. As DNA, the CDR3 is TGTGCCAGCAGTGGTATTAGCTCCAATGAGCAGTTCTTC. Amino acids: CASSGISSNEQFF.

This clonotype was counted only a few times. The V gene is TRBV27, the J gene TRBJ1-5; the D gene is possibly TRBD1 (5 bases). Germline values: CDR1 MNHEY, CDR2 SMNVEV (reference sequence). V lost 0 bases and J 6 bases, leaving 12 bases between the germline ends. The CDR3 is 15 residues long. The CDR3 sequence: CASSLSGGEGQPQHF. The CDR3 region has the DNA TGTGCCAGCAGTTTATCGGGGGGGGAGGGTCAGCCCCAGCATTTT.

The chain has TRBV9 and TRBJ2-7; D uncertain. This CDR3 is built from 14 residues. The germline gives CDR1 SGDLS, CDR2 YYNGEE. The V end was cut by 4 bases, the J end by 7 bases, with 18 bases between. The CDR3 nucleotides read TGTGCCAGCAGCCCAACGGACCGGCTCTGGGAGCAGTACTTC. Its translation: CASSPTDRLWEQYF.

This clonotype occurred once. The chain couples TRBV7-2 to TRBJ2-2, with D tentatively TRBD2 (5 bases). Trimming took off 5 bases at V and 5 bases at J, with 12 bases between the two ends. Germline V gene data show CDR1 as SGHTA and CDR2 as FQGNSA. The CDR3 sequence is 14 residues long. The CDR3, as DNA: TGTGCCAGCAGCCCCATGAGAGGGACCGGGGAGCTGTTTTTT. This gives the protein CASSPMRGTGELFF.

This chain uses TRBV13 with TRBJ2-7, with D perhaps TRBD2 (5 bases). CDR1 is PRHDT, CDR2 FYEKMQ, per germline (reference sequence). Trimming pared 7 bases from V and 7 bases from J, leaving 23 bases between. This CDR3 is built from 15 residues. The CDR3 here is CASTQRGPMRSEQYF. The CDR3 DNA follows: TGTGCCAGCACCCAGCGAGGGCCGATGAGGTCGGAGCAGTACTTC.

The CDR3 coding sequence is TGTGCCAGCAGTTTTCGGACTAGCGGGAGGAAGTCCTACAATGAGCAGTTCTTC. Translated: CASSFRTSGRKSYNEQFF. This chain joins TRBV11-2 and TRBJ2-1; 14 nucleotides match TRBD2. The CDR3 extends over 18 amino acids. Trimming at V came to 6 bases and at J to 1 base, leaving 8 bases not matched to a gene. Germline lookup yields CDR1 SGHAT and CDR2 FQNNGV.

This clonotype was seen only a few times. The chain recombines TRBV7-2 with TRBJ2-6; TRBD2 matches 7 bases. Trimming cost V 0 bases and J 1 base; bases outside gene matches: 9. Germline values: CDR1 SGHTA, CDR2 FQGNSA. There are 19 residues in the CDR3. CDR3 DNA sequence: TGTGCCAGCAGCTTAGCTGACGGGGGGAGCTTTTCTGGGGCCAACGTCCTGACTTTC. It encodes CASSLADGGSFSGANVLTF.

The genes are TRBV27 and TRBJ1-6, with D possibly matching TRBD1 (6 bases). The CDR3 loop spans 15 amino acids. The germline V gene encodes CDR1 MNHEY and CDR2 SMNVEV (reference sequence). Trimming pared 6 bases from V and 13 bases from J, leaving 22 bases between. The CDR3 DNA reads as TGTGCCAGCAGCTCCGCGACGGGGCGCCAGGGGCCCCTCCACTTT. This gives the protein CASSSATGRQGPLHF.

The chain couples TRBV7-6 to TRBJ2-3; possibly TRBD2 for D (6 bases). Germline V gives CDR1 SGHVS, CDR2 FNYEAQ. V lost 5 bases and J lost 1, with 16 bases in between. This CDR3 region has 16 residues. The DNA for the CDR3 is TGTGCCAGCAGCCAAGGACGAGGAGGGGGCACAGATACGCAGTATTTT. This translates into CASSQGRGGGTDTQYF. The whole variable domain, filled in from reference TRBV7-6 and TRBJ2-3, reads GAGVSQSPRYKVTKRGQDVALRCDPISGHVSLYWYRQALGQGPEFLTYFNYEAQQDKSGLPNDRFSAERPEGSISTLTIQRTEQRDSAMYRCASSQGRGGGTDTQYFGPGTRLTVL.

V gene TRBV10-2 combines with J gene TRBJ2-1; D gene uncertain. The CDR3 runs to 14 residues. V gave up 6 bases and J gave up 0 bases, with 9 bases separating them. Germline CDR1 and CDR2: WSHSY and SAAADI. DNA of the CDR3: TGCGCCAGCAGGACTGATAGCTCCTACAATGAGCAGTTCTTC. It specifies CASRTDSSYNEQFF.

This clonotype was counted a few times. The gene calls are TRBV6-5 and TRBJ2-1, with 8 bases aligning to TRBD2. This CDR3 has 15 amino acids. Germline CDR1 is MNHEY and CDR2 is SVGAGI. V trimming: 4 bases; J trimming: 2 bases; junction bases outside the gene matches: 4. CDR3 sequence reads: CASSSAGVTYNEQFF. The DNA for the CDR3 is TGTGCCAGCAGTTCAGCGGGGGTAACCTACAATGAGCAGTTCTTC.